This T cell receptor (beta chain) came from a study of blood T cell repertoires in COVID-19 (dated by TCRdb to between 2020 and 2021). Regarding the study in general: Samples from collaborators originated in the United States, Italy and Spain and spanned both the acute and convalescent phases of COVID-19. A freely available public database, intended as a resource for researchers studying the immune response to SARS-CoV-2, is where the repertoires were released. Deeply sampled blood TCRbeta repertoires from subjects exposed to, actively infected with, or recovered from COVID-19 were included in the dataset. Samples came from the ongoing ImmuneRACE study (first 160 participants) plus 1,254 subjects from 6 global collaborators. Where available, HLA class I and class II types were obtained from metadata supplied by the sample provider rather than from assay-based typing. The prospective study material was composed of cDNA or gDNA derived from T cells, B-cell-depleted T cells, or PBMCs. Sample metadata almost always included a de-identified subject ID, COVID-19 status, age in years and sex.

TCRbeta CDR3 regions were amplified from genomic DNA using the immunoSEQ Assay, a bias-controlled multiplex PCR. As for the authors' bioinformatics: The number of nucleated cells in each sample was estimated by amplification of reference gene primers within the assay. To quantify the absolute abundance of each unique TCRbeta CDR3 rearrangement, sequence reads were collapsed and filtered. For each sample, productive Simpson clonality was calculated as the square root of Simpson's diversity index over productive rearrangements. Imported from immuneACCESS, the table was reduced by TCRdb to in-frame sequences with V and J called. These copies leave out some clones; in studies compared against another copy, an unresolved V gene accounts for under half, and the cause of the remainder is not known. V and J calls and clone size are copied from that table; D and trimming were computed from the DNA. The sample has more than 20,000 clones on record, more than 75% of them singletons. The ten largest clones add up to 25% of the sample.

This clone has just one count. It has no known antigen specificity. One junction end does not reproduce the germline sequence, and a read error may be involved. Results the study describes overall, beyond this receptor: How much clinical and demographic metadata was included differed by source and by participant, and the metadata was provided uncurated.

The CDR3 runs 16 residues from the cysteine to the phenylalanine. CDR3 DNA only is kept here, 48 bases in frame from base 1. CDR1 SGHNT and CDR2 YYREEE are derived from the germline V gene (reference sequence). Each collaborating institution followed its own protocols to collect whole blood in K2EDTA tubes. For TCRbeta analysis, collaborators shipped samples in one of three forms: frozen whole blood, isolated PBMCs, or DNA extracted from either of those sample types. The sample consisted of peripheral blood. The chain is made from TRBV5-4 and TRBJ2-1, with 15 central nucleotides matching TRBD2. This sequence was found in a human donor with active COVID-19. The donor label of this sample is uncertain. The nucleotides are TGTGCCAGCAGCCCGGGGACTAGCGGGAGGTACAGTGAGCAGTTCTTC. It specifies CASSPGTSGRYSEQFF.